The 24 T cell receptor beta chains given below trace back to one sample, sequenced in a study of blood T cell repertoires in COVID-19. Sequencing was performed with immunoSEQ multiplex PCR; in TCRdb, only in-frame clones are kept and a portion is missing. Found here are roughly 140,000 clones, around 85% of them singletons; the top ten hold around 2.9%. The sample comprised peripheral blood. Every receptor here comes from a man aged 50-59 years with acute or convalescent COVID-19.

The chain links TRBV2 to TRBJ1-5; no definite D call. This CDR3 has 14 amino acids. Trimming stripped 3 bases from V and 1 base from J, with 7 bases between. Germline V gives CDR1 SNHLY, CDR2 FYNNEI. CDR3 residues: CASSESLSNQPQHF. The DNA for the CDR3 is TGTGCCAGCAGTGAGTCCCTGAGCAATCAGCCCCAGCATTTT.

The table lists this clone with a few counts. This chain connects TRBV10-3 to TRBJ2-7; 7 nucleotides agree with TRBD1. Trimming at V came to 0 bases and at J to 0 bases, leaving 5 bases not matched to a gene. The CDR3 has 16 residues. Germline CDR1 reads ENHRY; CDR2 reads SYGVKD. CDR3 amino acids: CAISESEDRSSYEQYF. CDR3 DNA: TGTGCCATCAGTGAGTCAGAGGACAGGAGCTCCTACGAGCAGTACTTC.

The chain combines TRBV11-3 with TRBJ2-3; 10 bases fit TRBD1. Germline CDR1 SGHNT, CDR2 YENEEA. V was pared by 8 bases and J by 1 base, with 12 bases of the junction left unmatched. This CDR3 is built from 17 residues. CDR3 amino acids: CASGRPGTGARTDTQYF. CDR3 bases: TGTGCCAGCGGCCGACCCGGGACAGGGGCCCGCACAGATACGCAGTATTTT.

A note on this clone: Other DNA sequences in the same sample also yield this CDR3. The rearrangement links TRBV5-4 to TRBJ2-2; TRBD2 matches at 15 bases. This CDR3 has 17 amino acids. The ends lost 5 bases at V and 2 bases at J; junction bases unmatched: 4. Germline CDR1 SGHNT, CDR2 YYREEE (reference sequence). CDR3 loop: CASRQGLAGGNTGELFF. CDR3 DNA sequence: TGTGCCAGCAGACAGGGACTAGCGGGAGGAAACACCGGGGAGCTGTTTTTT.

V usage is TRBV4-1 and J usage is TRBJ2-5; 14 bases are a match to TRBD2. Germline-derived CDR1 and CDR2 are MGHRA and YSYEKL. V lost 3 bases, J lost 6 bases, and 6 bases stayed unmatched. The CDR3 contains 16 residues. The CDR3 sequence: CASSQLGLAGEQTQYF. The CDR3 coding sequence is TGCGCCAGCAGCCAGTTGGGACTAGCGGGAGAACAGACCCAGTACTTC.

The V call is TRBV5-1, the J call TRBJ2-7; D is possibly TRBD1 (5 bases). Germline lookup yields CDR1 SGHRS and CDR2 YFSETQ. This CDR3 comprises 16 residues. Trimming left V 0 bases short and J 8 bases short, with 21 bases between. CDR3: CASSLATADLHRKQYF. The CDR3 coding sequence is TGCGCCAGCAGCTTGGCGACAGCTGATCTGCATAGGAAGCAGTACTTC.

CDR3 amino acids: CASSEIQGTGQPQHF. For the CDR3, the DNA is TGTGCCAGCAGTGAAATTCAGGGGACCGGTCAGCCCCAGCATTTT. The V and J genes are TRBV2 and TRBJ1-5; D is perhaps TRBD1 (6 bases). This CDR3 is built from 15 residues. V lost 2 bases and J 6 bases, leaving 14 bases between the germline ends. Germline CDR1 and CDR2: SNHLY and FYNNEI.

V usage is TRBV6-5 and J usage is TRBJ2-1, with 9 bases matching TRBD1. This CDR3 has 15 amino acids. Germline CDR1 MNHEY, CDR2 SVGAGI. After removal of 6 bases from V and 3 bases from J, the junction contained 6 bases not matched to a gene. The DNA of the CDR3 is TGTGCCAGCAGCCGACAGGGGGGCGTCTACAATGAGCAGTTCTTC. Translation gives CASSRQGGVYNEQFF.

The chain recombines TRBV5-4 with TRBJ1-5, with D possibly matching TRBD1 (5 bases). Trimming took off 0 bases at V and 7 bases at J, with 8 bases between the two ends. Germline lookup yields CDR1 SGHNT and CDR2 YYREEE (reference sequence). The CDR3 sequence is 13 residues long. The CDR3 spells CASSLDQGQPQHF. As DNA, the CDR3 is TGTGCCAGCAGCTTGGATCAGGGCCAGCCCCAGCATTTT.

The chain has TRBV6-5 and TRBJ1-4, with a tentative D call TRBD1 (6 bases). Germline V CDR1 and CDR2: MNHEY, SVGAGI. The CDR3 sequence is 14 residues long. V dropped 6 bases and J dropped 3 bases, with 11 bases sitting between them. The CDR3 loop reads CASSDRLANEKLFF. In DNA form, the CDR3 reads TGTGCCAGCAGCGACAGGCTAGCTAATGAAAAACTGTTTTTT.

For this clone: Germline and junction disagree at one end, which may indicate a read error. V and J are TRBV7-9 and TRBJ1-3; 8 bases map to TRBD1. The CDR3 spans 13 residues. The V gene's germline CDR1 is SEHNR and CDR2 FQNEAQ (reference sequence). CDR3 loop: CASSLAMEPTGAF. The CDR3 region has the DNA TGTGCCAGCAGCTTAGCCATGGAACCGACAGGGGCTTTT.

This clone was found a few times. This chain uses TRBV28 with TRBJ1-5; D is possibly TRBD1 (5 bases). From germline, CDR1 is MDHEN and CDR2 SYDVKM. The CDR3 runs to 15 residues. With 3 bases removed from V and 1 base from J, the gap between germline ends came to 10 bases. The CDR3 DNA reads TGTGCCAGCAGTTTTGGGGACTTAAGCAATCAGCCCCAGCATTTT. Protein: CASSFGDLSNQPQHF.

The rearrangement uses TRBV28 and TRBJ2-5; D not resolved. The CDR3 totals 16 residues. V gave up 5 bases and J gave up 5 bases, with 21 bases separating them. Germline CDR1 MDHEN, CDR2 SYDVKM. The CDR3 spells CASSQPVVSGRETQYF. CDR3 DNA sequence: TGTGCCAGCAGTCAGCCGGTAGTATCAGGAAGGGAGACCCAGTACTTC.

The count of this clone is one. CDR3 loop: CAWGGVYVGYTF. For the CDR3, the DNA is TGTGCCTGGGGCGGGGTCTATGTGGGCTACACCTTC. The chain combines TRBV30 with TRBJ1-2, with unresolved D. CDR1 and CDR2 (germline): GTSNPN, SVGIG (reference sequence). The CDR3 contains 12 residues. Trimming pared 5 bases from V and 8 bases from J, leaving 15 bases between. Filled out from reference TRBV30 and TRBJ1-2, the complete variable domain reads SQTIHQWPATLVQPVGSPLSLECTVEGTSNPNLYWYRQAAGRGLQLLFYSVGIGQISSEVPQNLSASRPQDRQFILSSKKLLLSDSGFYLCAWGGVYVGYTFGSGTRLTVV.

The chain couples TRBV19 to TRBJ2-3, with TRBD1 matching over 10 bases. V lost 6 bases and J lost 3; bases outside the gene matches: 9. Germline loops: CDR1 LNHDA, CDR2 SQIVND (reference sequence). This CDR3 comprises 16 residues. Here the CDR3 DNA reads TGTGCCAGTAGATATGAGACAGGGGGCTTAACAGATACGCAGTATTTT. Protein: CASRYETGGLTDTQYF. Full variable domain (rest looked up from reference TRBV19 and TRBJ2-3): DGGITQSPKYLFRKEGQNVTLSCEQNLNHDAMYWYRQDPGQGLRLIYYSQIVNDFQKGDIAEGYSVSREKKESFPLTVTSAQKNPTAFYLCASRYETGGLTDTQYFGPGTRLTVL.

The chain couples TRBV7-8 to TRBJ2-2, with a weak D call TRBD1 (5 bases). The V gene lost 0 bases and the J gene lost 0 bases, with 5 bases spanning the gap. CDR1 and CDR2 (germline): SGHVS, FQNEAQ. The CDR3 is 15 amino acids. CDR3 DNA sequence: TGTGCCAGCAGCTTAGCAGGGGCGAACACCGGGGAGCTGTTTTTT. It is translated as CASSLAGANTGELFF.

This chain connects TRBV19 to TRBJ1-2; D is ambiguous. The CDR3 loop spans 13 amino acids. V dropped 3 bases and J dropped 6 bases, with 11 bases sitting between them. The germline V gene has CDR1 LNHDA and CDR2 SQIVND (reference sequence). The CDR3 DNA is TGTGCCAGTAGTATCCGGCGGCTGCATGGCTACACCTTC. It encodes CASSIRRLHGYTF.

The chain combines TRBV18 with TRBJ1-3; D may be TRBD1 (6 bases). Germline V gene sequence: CDR1 KGHSH, CDR2 LQKENI. The CDR3 is 17 amino acids. The V gene lost 3 bases and the J gene lost 0 bases, with 15 bases spanning the gap. CDR3 sequence reads: CASSPGNGQNSGNTIYF. The CDR3 bases are TGTGCCAGCTCACCCGGAAACGGACAGAACTCTGGAAACACCATATATTTT.

The V and J genes are TRBV9 and TRBJ1-1, with D tentatively TRBD1 (6 bases). Per the germline V gene, CDR1 is SGDLS and CDR2 is YYNGEE. This CDR3 is 14 amino acids long. V lost 3 bases and J 7 bases, leaving 16 bases between the germline ends. The CDR3 region has the DNA TGTGCCAGCAGCGCTCTCAGGGGTATGGGTGAAGCTTTCTTT. Translated: CASSALRGMGEAFF.

The J gene is TRBJ1-5, the V gene TRBV4-1; tentative D call: TRBD1 (5 bases). V was pared by 0 bases and J by 6 bases, with 15 bases between. The germline V gene has CDR1 MGHRA and CDR2 YSYEKL. The CDR3 covers 16 residues. CDR3 coding DNA: TGCGCCAGCAGCCAAGAAACCAGGGCTTTCCTTCAGCCCCAGCATTTT. Its translation is CASSQETRAFLQPQHF.

The CDR3 DNA follows: TGTGCCAGCAGCGCCGGGACAGGGGGCAGGTCATATAGCAATCAGCCCCAGCATTTT. Amino acids: CASSAGTGGRSYSNQPQHF. V gene TRBV9 combines with J gene TRBJ1-5, with 12 nucleotides matching TRBD1. CDR3 length: 19 amino acids. The V gene's germline CDR1 is SGDLS and CDR2 YYNGEE. The V gene end was trimmed by 3 bases and the J gene end by 0 bases; junction bases not matched to a gene: 10.

V is TRBV27 and J is TRBJ2-3, with D perhaps TRBD2 (5 bases). V was shortened by 4 bases and J by 0 bases, with 11 bases between the two germline ends. Germline-derived CDR1 and CDR2 are MNHEY and SMNVEV (reference sequence). The CDR3 consists of 15 residues. CDR3 in DNA: TGTGCCAGCAGTTCTAGACTAACTAGCACAGATACGCAGTATTTT. Translated: CASSSRLTSTDTQYF.

The J gene is TRBJ2-7, the V gene TRBV20-1; the D is unclear. This CDR3 spans 14 amino acids. Germline loops: CDR1 DFQATT, CDR2 SNEGSKA (reference sequence). V shed 3 bases and J shed 0 bases, with 12 bases lying between them. The CDR3 loop is CSASGARRSYEQYF. The DNA for the CDR3 is TGCAGTGCTAGTGGAGCGCGGCGCTCCTACGAGCAGTACTTC.

This chain uses TRBV2 with TRBJ1-5; tentatively, D is TRBD1 (5 bases). The V end lost 3 bases, the J end lost 5 bases, and 20 bases lay between the germline ends. The CDR3 totals 17 residues. The V gene's germline CDR1 is SNHLY and CDR2 FYNNEI. For the CDR3, the DNA is TGTGCCAGCAGTGACGTATTTTGGGGGGTACGCCATCAGCCCCAGCATTTT. Translating it yields CASSDVFWGVRHQPQHF.